Below, one T cell receptor beta chain is given with its context. The antigen it binds to is not known. The input lacks base qualities; no much larger clone sits a single base away. The sample's treatment or condition label, decoded: allogeneic hematopoietic cell transplantation with graft depleted of TCRalphabeta T cells and CD19 B cells. The children who served as transplant recipients had been given grafts of TCRalphabeta/CD19-depleted allogeneic hematopoietic cells. These data belong to a study of T-cell reconstitution after alpha-beta-depleted transplantation in children (dated by TCRdb to about 2016). Background for the entire study: The study quantitatively tracked T-cell immune reconstitution after TCRalphabeta/CD19-depleted allogeneic hematopoietic cell transplantation in children using TCR repertoire profiling.

Study-wide findings and limitations: Apparently early alphabetaT-cell count recovery about two months after transplant reportedly relied on only several hundred rapidly expanded clones derived from non-depleted graft cells. Over subsequent months, a decline in hyperexpanded clone frequencies was noted, and after one year, T-cell counts and TCRbeta diversity were mostly ascribed to newly produced T cells. In some patients, the high TCRbeta diversity seen at day 60 was put down to recipient T cells and intrathymic progenitors that had survived conditioning.

The germline V gene (reference sequence) supplies CDR1 SEHNR and CDR2 FQNEAQ. Measured from the cysteine to the phenylalanine, the CDR3 is 15 residues long. CDR3 DNA only is kept here, 45 bases in frame from base 1. V was cut back by 4 bases and J by 5 bases, leaving a gap of 17 bases between them. Library preparation employed PCR. Reads for this sample came from an Illumina HiSeq 2500. TCR library preparation used molecular barcoding, with unique molecular identifiers applied to normalize quantification of the TCRbeta repertoire. TCRdb cleaned the public reads at Q25 with fastp, built clones with MiXCR and kept in-frame beta chains. Every distinct CDR3 protein forms one entry, paired with its most common genes and DNA. This sample has around 300,000 distinct CDR3 sequences in its table, and 6.5% to 9% of those were observed once. The ten most abundant clones make up over 7.5% of the sample.

The chain is made from TRBV7-9 and TRBJ1-2; the best D guess is TRBD1, with 5 bases matching. The sample was peripheral blood, taken 360 days after TCRalphabeta/CD19-depleted stem cell transplant. This receptor was taken from a female patient aged 2-15 years who had a stem cell transplant for Fanconi anemia, so the T cells may come from the graft donor. The CDR3 sequence is CASSSGLPVTYGYTF. The sequence in DNA is TGTGCCAGCAGCTCGGGACTTCCAGTCACATATGGCTACACCTTC.